The 12 T cell receptor beta chains below all came from one sample that was sequenced in a study of shared clonotypes between healthy human individuals (dated by TCRdb to 2018 to 2020). Library method: the immunoSEQ multiplex PCR assay. As stored in TCRdb, this immuneACCESS dataset retains in-frame rearrangements with V and J assigned. A fraction of the clones does not appear; measured against another copy, unresolved V genes explain less than half of the discrepancy, and the remainder lacks a known reason. This sample has hundreds of thousands of clones in its table, and around three quarters of those were observed once. Of the sample, about 11% is held by the ten largest clones. Source material: PBMCs. The receptor source for this set is a middle-aged woman in good health. Some clones in this sample may be carry-over from other donors' samples.

CDR3 coding DNA: TGTGCCAGCAGCTTAGCGCAGGAGTGGAACACTGAAGCTTTCTTT. Encoded protein: CASSLAQEWNTEAFF. The chain uses TRBV7-9 and TRBJ1-1; D is undetermined. The CDR3 is 15 amino acids. Germline V gives CDR1 SEHNR, CDR2 FQNEAQ (reference sequence). Trimming removed 0 bases at V and 1 base at J, with 9 bases between.

This clone was observed a single time. V gene TRBV9 combines with J gene TRBJ1-2; D not resolved. The CDR3 is 14 residues long. The germline V gene encodes CDR1 SGDLS and CDR2 YYNGEE. V was clipped by 0 bases and J by 4 bases, with 10 bases between them. The CDR3 coding sequence is TGTGCCAGCAGCGTAGCGAGAGGGCCCTATGGCTACACCTTC. Translating it yields CASSVARGPYGYTF. Complete variable domain (other parts from reference TRBV9 and TRBJ1-2): DSGVTQTPKHLITATGQRVTLRCSPRSGDLSVYWYQQSLDQGLQFLIQYYNGEERAKGNILERFSAQQFPDLHSELNLSSLELGDSALYFCASSVARGPYGYTFGSGTRLTVV.

V and J are TRBV18 and TRBJ2-1; the D is unclear. Trimming stripped 3 bases from V and 10 bases from J, with 10 bases between. The CDR3 length is 12 residues. Germline V gene lookup returns CDR1 KGHSH and CDR2 LQKENI. CDR3 in amino acids: CASSPVALEQFF. The CDR3 DNA reads TGTGCCAGCTCACCGGTCGCGCTAGAGCAGTTCTTC.

In this sample, this clone turned up a few times. The CDR3 region has the DNA TGTGCCAGCAGTACAACCCAGGGGGTGAATGAGCAGTTCTTC. It translates to CASSTTQGVNEQFF. The chain employs TRBV28 and TRBJ2-1; TRBD1 matches 7 bases. The CDR3 sequence is 14 residues long. J was trimmed by 7 bases and V by 5 bases; bases with no gene match: 8. The germline V gene encodes CDR1 MDHEN and CDR2 SYDVKM.

The genes are TRBV30 and TRBJ1-4, with a weak D call TRBD1 (5 bases). V was pared by 3 bases and J by 8 bases, with 16 bases between. The CDR3 extends over 14 amino acids. Per the germline V gene, CDR1 is GTSNPN and CDR2 is SVGIG (reference sequence). In DNA form, the CDR3 reads TGTGCCTGGAGCCGCAGGGCAGCGGGGGAAAAACTGTTTTTT. Translation gives CAWSRRAAGEKLFF. Full variable domain (missing parts from reference TRBV30 and TRBJ1-4): SQTIHQWPATLVQPVGSPLSLECTVEGTSNPNLYWYRQAAGRGLQLLFYSVGIGQISSEVPQNLSASRPQDRQFILSSKKLLLSDSGFYLCAWSRRAAGEKLFFGSGTQLSVL.

V is TRBV10-1 and J is TRBJ2-2, with TRBD2 matching over 9 bases. The CDR3 length is 14 residues. Germline V gene lookup returns CDR1 WNHNN and CDR2 SYGVQD (reference sequence). With V trimmed by 6 bases and J by 7 bases, 6 bases remained unmatched. Written as DNA, the CDR3 is TGCGCCAGCAGCGCAAGCGGGAGGTTCGGGGAGCTGTTTTTT. Its protein is CASSASGRFGELFF.

This chain joins TRBV6-5 and TRBJ1-2; the D is unclear. The germline V gene encodes CDR1 MNHEY and CDR2 SVGAGI. The CDR3 consists of 14 residues. V was cut by 2 bases and J by 7 bases, with 14 bases left in between. CDR3 in DNA: TGTGCCAGCAGTTACCTGACGGGGATGGGTGGCTACACCTTC. As protein: CASSYLTGMGGYTF.

As regards this clone: Given the absence of the conserved phenylalanine or tryptophan at the CDR3 end, a read error is likely. The genes are TRBV7-9 and TRBJ1-2, with D uncertain. Trimming left V 1 base short and J 7 bases short, with 10 bases between. The CDR3 has 13 residues. CDR1 SEHNR and CDR2 FQNEAQ come from the germline V gene (reference sequence). For the CDR3, the DNA is TGTGCCAGCAGCTTAGGCGGGAGCGGTGGCTACACCTCC. Protein sequence: CASSLGGSGGYTS.

Of note for this clone: Other DNA sequences in the same sample also yield this CDR3. V gene TRBV20-1 combines with J gene TRBJ1-1; D unclear. CDR3 length: 11 residues. Germline values: CDR1 DFQATT, CDR2 SNEGSKA (reference sequence). V dropped 6 bases and J dropped 1 base, with 6 bases sitting between them. The DNA of the CDR3 is TGCAGTGCCCGAGCGAACACTGAAGCTTTCTTT. Translated, it gives CSARANTEAFF.

The rearrangement links TRBV2 to TRBJ2-7, with 10 bases aligning to TRBD2. V was clipped by 0 bases and J by 6 bases; unmatched bases: 8. Germline V lookup: CDR1 SNHLY, CDR2 FYNNEI. CDR3 length: 16 residues. The DNA of the CDR3 is TGTGCCAGCAGTGAAGCGGTTACTAGCGGGATAGTCGAGCAGTACTTC. It specifies CASSEAVTSGIVEQYF.

The V and J genes are TRBV11-2 and TRBJ1-2, with D possibly matching TRBD1 (5 bases). The CDR3 spans 13 residues. Per the germline V gene, CDR1 is SGHAT and CDR2 is FQNNGV. Trimming removed 5 bases at V and 4 bases at J, with 11 bases between. As DNA, the CDR3 is TGTGCCAGCAGCGAGGGGCCAATCTATGGCTACACCTTC. Protein product: CASSEGPIYGYTF.

The chain employs TRBV2 and TRBJ2-5, with D unclear. Germline V CDR1 and CDR2: SNHLY, FYNNEI. The ends were cut back, 4 bases at V and 1 base at J, with 13 bases in the middle. The CDR3 is made up of 15 amino acids. In DNA, the CDR3 is TGTGCCAGCAGTGGCGGACCCTACCCCCAAGAGACCCAGTACTTC. It specifies CASSGGPYPQETQYF.